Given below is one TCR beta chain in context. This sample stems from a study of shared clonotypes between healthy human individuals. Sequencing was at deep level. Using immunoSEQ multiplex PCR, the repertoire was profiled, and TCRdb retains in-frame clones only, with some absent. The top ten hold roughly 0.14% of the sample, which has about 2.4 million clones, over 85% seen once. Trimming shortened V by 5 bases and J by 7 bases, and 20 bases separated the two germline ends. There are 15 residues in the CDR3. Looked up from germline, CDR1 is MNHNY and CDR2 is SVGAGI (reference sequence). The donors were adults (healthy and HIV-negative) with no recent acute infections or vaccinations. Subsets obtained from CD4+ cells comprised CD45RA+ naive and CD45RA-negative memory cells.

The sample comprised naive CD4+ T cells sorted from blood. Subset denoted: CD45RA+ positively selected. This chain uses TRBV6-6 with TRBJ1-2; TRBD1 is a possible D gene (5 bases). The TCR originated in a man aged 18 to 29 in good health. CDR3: CASSPGRGGVRGYTF. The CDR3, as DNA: TGTGCCAGCAGTCCGGGGAGGGGAGGGGTGCGTGGCTACACCTTC.